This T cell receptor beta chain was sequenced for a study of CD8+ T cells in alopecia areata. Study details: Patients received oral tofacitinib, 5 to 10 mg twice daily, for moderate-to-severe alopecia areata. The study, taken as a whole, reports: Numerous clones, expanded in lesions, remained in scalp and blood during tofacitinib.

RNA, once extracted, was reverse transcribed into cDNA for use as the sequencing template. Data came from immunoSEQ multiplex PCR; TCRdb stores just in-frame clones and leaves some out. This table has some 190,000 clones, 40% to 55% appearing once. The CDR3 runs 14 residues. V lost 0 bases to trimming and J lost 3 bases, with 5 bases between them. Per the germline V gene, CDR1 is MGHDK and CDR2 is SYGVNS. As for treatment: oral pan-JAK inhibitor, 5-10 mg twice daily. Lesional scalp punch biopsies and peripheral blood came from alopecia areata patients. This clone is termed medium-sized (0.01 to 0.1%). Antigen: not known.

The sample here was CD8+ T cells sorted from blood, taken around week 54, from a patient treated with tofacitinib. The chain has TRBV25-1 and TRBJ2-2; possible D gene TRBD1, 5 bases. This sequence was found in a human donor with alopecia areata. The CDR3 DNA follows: TGTGCCAGCAGTGAATACAGGGACACCGGGGAGCTGTTTTTT. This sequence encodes CASSEYRDTGELFF.